Sequencing of this T cell receptor beta chain was carried out in a study of neurological immune-mediated disorders. Each CDR3 protein gets one entry after TCRdb re-called the 5' RACE reads with MiXCR. This table holds just over 95,000 distinct CDR3 sequences, 3% to 4% found once. This clonotype has at least ten counts. The CDR3 sequence is 16 residues long. Germline V gives CDR1 SGHTA, CDR2 FQGNSA. Germline trimming cut 2 bases from V and 2 bases from J; bases unmatched to any gene: 5. The specimen sequenced was PBMCs. The receptor was isolated from a woman under 30 with multiple sclerosis. The rearrangement uses TRBV7-2 and TRBJ2-1; 8 bases line up with TRBD2. CDR3 amino acids: CASSLYPGLAYNEQFF. CDR3 DNA: TGTGCCAGCAGCTTATACCCGGGACTAGCCTACAATGAGCAGTTCTTC.